This T cell receptor beta chain originates from a study of CD8 T cell repertoires and HIV-1 epitope variants. CDR3 length equals 15 residues. V lost 5 bases to trimming and J lost 0 bases, with 14 bases between them. Germline loops: CDR1 LNHDA, CDR2 SQIVND (reference sequence). TCRdb's copy holds only in-frame clones and misses some; the assay was immunoSEQ multiplex PCR. Seen here are about 5,000 clones, 55% to 80% observed once, and the top ten hold 40%. A remark on this clone: The target antigen is unknown.

The sample consisted of cultured CD8+ T cells derived from PBMCs. The sequence was obtained from a male donor with HIV. This sequence joins TRBV19 and TRBJ2-7; D not resolved. As DNA, the CDR3 is TGTGCCAGTAGTCCAAGGTCGGACGGCTCCTACGAGCAGTACTTC. This gives the protein CASSPRSDGSYEQYF. Together with reference TRBV19 and TRBJ2-7, the CDR3 gives the full variable domain: DGGITQSPKYLFRKEGQNVTLSCEQNLNHDAMYWYRQDPGQGLRLIYYSQIVNDFQKGDIAEGYSVSREKKESFPLTVTSAQKNPTAFYLCASSPRSDGSYEQYFGPGTRLTVT.